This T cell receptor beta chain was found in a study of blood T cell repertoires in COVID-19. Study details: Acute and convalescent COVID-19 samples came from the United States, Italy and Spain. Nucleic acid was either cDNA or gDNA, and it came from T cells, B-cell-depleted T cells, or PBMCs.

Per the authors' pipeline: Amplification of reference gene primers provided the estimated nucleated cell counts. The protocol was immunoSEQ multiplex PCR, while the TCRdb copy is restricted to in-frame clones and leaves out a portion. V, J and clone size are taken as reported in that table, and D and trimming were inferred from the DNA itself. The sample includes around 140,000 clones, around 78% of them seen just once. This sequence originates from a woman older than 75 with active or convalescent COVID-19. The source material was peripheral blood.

For the CDR3, the DNA is TGCGCCAGCAGCTCTGGTGGTATCCAGGGGGTGAGGGACAATGAGCAGTTCTTC. This encodes CASSSGGIQGVRDNEQFF. This chain uses TRBV5-1 with TRBJ2-1, with 7 bases that match TRBD1. J lost 5 bases, V lost 3 bases, and 17 bases had no gene match. The CDR3 runs to 18 residues. Per germline, CDR1 SGHRS and CDR2 YFSETQ.